This T cell receptor (beta chain) was profiled in a study of T-cell reconstitution after alpha-beta-depleted transplantation in children. Findings of the study overall: Reports say that about two months after transplant, the alpha-beta T cells came out of several hundred graft clones that had expanded. Surviving thymic progenitors and recipient T cells were the source of high TCRbeta diversity at day 60 in some patients. By one year post-transplant, T-cell counts and diversity largely arose from T cells that were newly produced.

The length of the CDR3 is 17 residues. CDR1 and CDR2 from the germline V gene are DFQATT and SNEGSKA (reference sequence). The TCRbeta library was prepared with unique molecular identifiers. Each CDR3 protein is one row after TCRdb ran MiXCR on the PCR reads. The table lists approximately 630,000 distinct CDR3 sequences, about an eighth of them singletons. Concerning this clonotype: Its antigen is not identified. Being one base from a much bigger clone, this may be a read error.

The chain combines TRBV20-1 with TRBJ2-3, with 7 bases aligning to TRBD2. The sequences come from PBMCs, collected before TCRalphabeta/CD19-depleted stem cell transplant. This clonotype was obtained from a girl aged 2 to 9 with congenital amegakaryocytic thrombocytopenia, due to receive a stem cell transplant. In DNA form, the CDR3 reads TGCTGTGCTAGAGCTATGACTAGCCTTGTTGGAACAGATACGCAGTATTTT. Protein sequence: CCARAMTSLVGTDTQYF.